The clone carrying this T cell receptor (beta chain) showed up many times. What it recognizes is unknown. This sample stems from a study of shared clonotypes between healthy human individuals. Findings and limits, study-wide: The sole specimen, blood, was sampled, and tissue repertoires likely differ. Since donors were few, the genetic and exposure-history diversity represented was limited.

Recent vaccinations or acute infections were absent in the healthy HIV-negative adult donors. CD45RO+ cells went into CD8 memory alongside CCR7-negative CD45RA+ TemRA cells. TCRdb keeps only in-frame clones here, not all; method: immunoSEQ multiplex PCR. Counted here are 90,000 to 120,000 clones, about 63% occurring once; the ten biggest clones make up about 25%. Trimming stripped 0 bases from V and 3 bases from J, with 9 bases between. The length of the CDR3 is 14 residues. Germline CDR1 reads MNHEY; CDR2 reads SVGAGI. The source of this sequence is a woman under 40 in good health. The chain joins TRBV6-5 to TRBJ2-7; weak D call: TRBD1 (5 bases). Sample: memory CD8+ T cells sorted from blood. The subset: CD45RO+ cells pooled with CCR7-negative TemRA cells. The chain's CDR3 is CASSYSKGIYEQYF. CDR3 nucleotides: TGTGCCAGCAGTTACTCGAAGGGGATCTACGAGCAGTACTTC.